The 31 T cell receptor beta chains given below trace back to one sample, sequenced in a study of T cell repertoires in cytomegalovirus infection. One entry per CDR3 protein results from TCRdb running MiXCR on the reads. The table shows a few hundred thousand distinct CDR3 sequences, with more than 8% occurring only once. Material: PBMCs. The receptors originated from a human donor in good health (CMV status not recorded). Some clones in this sample may be carry-over from other donors' samples.

The table lists this clonotype with a few counts. This chain connects TRBV19 to TRBJ2-5, with D perhaps TRBD2 (6 bases). Germline V gene lookup returns CDR1 LNHDA and CDR2 SQIVND (reference sequence). With 3 bases removed from V and 0 bases from J, the gap between germline ends came to 8 bases. CDR3 length: 14 amino acids. The CDR3 DNA sequence: TGTGCCAGTAGTATCGGGGGTAACCAAGAGACCCAGTACTTC. Encoded protein: CASSIGGNQETQYF.

The J gene is TRBJ2-7, the V gene TRBV15; the D gene is possibly TRBD1 (6 bases). Germline CDR1 LNHNV, CDR2 YYDKDF (reference sequence). V was shortened by 3 bases and J by 4 bases, with 13 bases between the two germline ends. CDR3 length: 14 residues. The CDR3 DNA is TGTGCCACCAGCAGTTTTGGGGGCGAGTACGAGCAGTACTTC. It codes for CATSSFGGEYEQYF.

This clonotype came up many times. The chain recombines TRBV20-1 with TRBJ1-1; TRBD1 matches 7 bases. This CDR3 spans 14 amino acids. Germline V gives CDR1 DFQATT, CDR2 SNEGSKA (reference sequence). V was pared by 5 bases and J by 1 base, with 7 bases of the junction left unmatched. The chain's CDR3 is CSAEGQRRNTEAFF. The CDR3 nucleotides are TGCAGTGCTGAGGGACAGCGCAGGAACACTGAAGCTTTCTTT.

The genes are TRBV7-3 and TRBJ2-3; TRBD2 matches at 9 bases. V was clipped by 5 bases and J by 3 bases; unmatched bases: 6. The germline gives CDR1 SGHTA, CDR2 FQGTGA. This CDR3 spans 15 amino acids. The CDR3 nucleotides read TGTGCCAGCAGCGATAGCGGGGGTGGGACAGATACGCAGTATTTT. Protein sequence: CASSDSGGGTDTQYF.

Regarding this clonotype: Given a much more abundant clone one base away, this may be a read error. V gene TRBV15 combines with J gene TRBJ2-1, with D unresolved. The length of the CDR3 is 14 residues. Per germline, CDR1 LNHNV and CDR2 YYDKDF (reference sequence). The CDR3 DNA sequence: TGTGCCACCAACAGAACCACTACTTACAATGAGCAGTTCTTC. Protein product: CATNRTTTYNEQFF.

This clonotype was seen ten or more times. J is TRBJ1-4 and V is TRBV7-2, with D hard to call. This CDR3 region has 15 residues. Trimming removed 3 bases from V and 5 bases from J, with 13 bases in between. CDR1 and CDR2 from the germline V gene are SGHTA and FQGNSA. In nucleotides, the CDR3 is TGTGCCAGCAGCTTCCGACCGGACCGAAATGAAAAACTGTTTTTT. It translates to CASSFRPDRNEKLFF.

V gene TRBV6-2 or TRBV6-3 combines with J gene TRBJ2-7, with 8 bases fitting TRBD1. Germline V gives CDR1 MNHEY, CDR2 SVGEGT. The CDR3 is 15 residues long. J was trimmed by 2 bases and V by 4 bases; bases with no gene match: 7. The CDR3 bases are TGTGCCAGCAGTTTTGGGACAGGACTACCCTACGAGCAGTACTTC. Its protein is CASSFGTGLPYEQYF.

J is TRBJ2-1 and V is TRBV4-3, with a tentative D call TRBD1 (6 bases). In germline, CDR1 is LGHNA, CDR2 YSLEER. V lost 4 bases, J lost 9 bases, and 22 bases lay in between. This CDR3 spans 16 amino acids. The DNA for the CDR3 is TGCGCCAGCAGCCTCTTCGACAGACAGGACATCGGTGAGCAGTTCTTC. Encoded protein: CASSLFDRQDIGEQFF.

There are many counts of this clonotype. The CDR3 sequence is CASSLANSGTRPYEQYF. The CDR3 region has the DNA TGCGCCAGCAGCTTGGCCAATTCCGGGACACGACCCTACGAGCAGTACTTC. The chain is built from TRBV5-1 and TRBJ2-7, with a weak D call TRBD1 (6 bases). Between the trimmed V and J ends, which lost 0 bases and 2 bases, there was a span of 18 bases. The CDR3 extends over 17 amino acids. Germline lookup yields CDR1 SGHRS and CDR2 YFSETQ. The full variable domain, in which reference TRBV5-1 and TRBJ2-7 provide the parts outside the CDR3, is KAGVTQTPRYLIKTRGQQVTLSCSPISGHRSVSWYQQTPGQGLQFLFEYFSETQRNKGNFPGRFSGRQFSNSRSEMNVSTLELGDSALYLCASSLANSGTRPYEQYFGPGTRLTVT.

J is TRBJ2-7 and V is TRBV6-2 or TRBV6-3, with a possible D match to TRBD2 (6 bases). CDR1 MNHEY and CDR2 SVGEGT come from the germline V gene. The V end was cut by 5 bases, the J end by 3 bases, with 17 bases between. The CDR3 is 15 residues long. CDR3 in amino acids: CASSRGTALYYEQYF. The CDR3 DNA is TGTGCCAGCAGTCGCGGGACCGCCTTATACTACGAGCAGTACTTC.

This clonotype was seen many times. This chain uses TRBV7-2 with TRBJ2-7, with D perhaps TRBD2 (6 bases). CDR1 and CDR2 (germline): SGHTA, FQGNSA. CDR3 length: 13 amino acids. Trimming took off 3 bases at V and 6 bases at J, with 12 bases between the two ends. The CDR3 reads CASSFSRESEQYF. In DNA, the CDR3 is TGTGCCAGCAGCTTCAGTCGGGAGAGCGAGCAGTACTTC.

The gene calls are TRBV7-3 and TRBJ2-1; 8 nucleotides align to TRBD1. This CDR3 contains 16 residues. J was trimmed by 3 bases and V by 0 bases; bases with no gene match: 4. The germline V gene encodes CDR1 SGHTA and CDR2 FQGTGA. For the CDR3, the DNA is TGTGCCAGCAGCTTAACGTCCGGACAGGGCTACAATGAGCAGTTCTTC. It encodes CASSLTSGQGYNEQFF.

This sequence joins TRBV7-2 and TRBJ2-5; no reliable D call. Looked up from germline, CDR1 is SGHTA and CDR2 is FQGNSA. The CDR3 loop spans 13 amino acids. Trimming left V 7 bases short and J 0 bases short, with 9 bases between. CDR3 nucleotides: TGTGCCAGCATGAGAGTATACCAAGAGACCCAGTACTTC. This codes for CASMRVYQETQYF.

This clonotype was picked up many times. The rearrangement joins TRBV7-7 to TRBJ2-7, with no clear D. The CDR3 sequence is 13 residues long. V lost 2 bases and J 6 bases, leaving 11 bases between the germline ends. The V gene's germline CDR1 is SSHAT and CDR2 FNYEAQ (reference sequence). The CDR3 sequence: CASSLSLVSEQYF. DNA of the CDR3: TGTGCCAGCAGCTTATCTCTTGTGAGCGAGCAGTACTTC.

This clonotype has only a few counts. The rearrangement links TRBV28 to TRBJ1-6; 7 nucleotides line up with TRBD1. There are 15 residues in the CDR3. Germline V gives CDR1 MDHEN, CDR2 SYDVKM. The ends lost 6 bases at V and 7 bases at J; junction bases unmatched: 9. CDR3 loop: CASRASTGMNSPLHF. The CDR3 DNA follows: TGTGCCAGCAGAGCGTCGACAGGGATGAATTCACCCCTCCACTTT. Looking up the rest from reference TRBV28 and TRBJ1-6 gives the full variable domain: DVKVTQSSRYLVKRTGEKVFLECVQDMDHENMFWYRQDPGLGLRLIYFSYDVKMKEKGDIPEGYSVSREKKERFSLILESASTNQTSMYLCASRASTGMNSPLHFGNGTRLTVT.

The CDR3 coding sequence is TGTGCCAGCAGTTCCCTTCTCAGGACAGATACGCAGTATTTT. This codes for CASSSLLRTDTQYF. The chain is built from TRBV6-2 or TRBV6-3 and TRBJ2-3, with no clear D. CDR3 length equals 14 residues. The germline V gene has CDR1 MNHEY and CDR2 SVGEGT. V lost 4 bases to trimming and J lost 3 bases, with 11 bases between them.

This clonotype has ten or more counts. This chain links TRBV6-5 with TRBJ2-5, with D unclear. Deletions cut 0 bases from V and 4 bases from J, with 3 bases between. The CDR3 consists of 12 residues. Germline V gene data show CDR1 as MNHEY and CDR2 as SVGAGI. CDR3 bases: TGTGCCAGCAGTTACTCTCCAGAGACCCAGTACTTC. Its protein is CASSYSPETQYF.

The CDR3 loop is CASSVGTSGSTDTQYF. CDR3 bases: TGTGCCAGCAGCGTCGGGACTAGCGGATCCACAGATACGCAGTATTTT. This chain joins TRBV7-9 and TRBJ2-3; 11 nucleotides agree with TRBD2. The CDR3 is 16 residues long. With 5 bases clipped from V and 2 bases from J, the junction kept 6 bases outside the gene matches. Germline V gene data show CDR1 as SEHNR and CDR2 as FQNEAQ (reference sequence).

The CDR3 reads CSVEVPLSGGKGYEQYF. CDR3 nucleotide sequence: TGCAGCGTTGAAGTCCCCCTTAGCGGGGGGAAGGGCTACGAGCAGTACTTC. The chain employs TRBV29-1 and TRBJ2-7; TRBD2 matches 10 bases. With V trimmed by 1 base and J by 3 bases, 12 bases remained unmatched. There are 17 residues in the CDR3. Germline lookup yields CDR1 SQVTM and CDR2 ANQGSEA.

The table lists this clonotype with many counts. The rearrangement links TRBV11-2 to TRBJ1-4; D not resolved. The V and J ends lost 0 bases and 3 bases respectively, with 8 bases between them. This CDR3 comprises 15 residues. Germline V lookup: CDR1 SGHAT, CDR2 FQNNGV. CDR3 residues: CASSLDGRANEKLFF. CDR3 DNA sequence: TGTGCCAGCAGCTTAGACGGGAGGGCTAATGAAAAACTGTTTTTT.

This clonotype has a count of ten or more. This rearrangement joins TRBV7-2 to TRBJ2-5; D remains ambiguous. Trimming took off 5 bases at V and 4 bases at J, with 14 bases between the two ends. Germline assignment: CDR1 SGHTA and CDR2 FQGNSA. CDR3 length: 14 amino acids. The CDR3 sequence: CASSPYPGRETQYF. The CDR3 DNA is TGTGCCAGCAGCCCCTACCCCGGTCGAGAGACCCAGTACTTC.

This clonotype has just a few counts. The chain links TRBV4-2 to TRBJ1-2; no clear D gene. The CDR3 sequence is 15 residues long. Germline V gene data show CDR1 as LGHNA and CDR2 as YNFKEQ. V was shortened by 0 bases and J by 4 bases, with 12 bases between the two germline ends. The CDR3 DNA reads as TGTGCCAGCAGCCAAGATCTTCTAGACACCTATGGCTACACCTTC. It yields the protein CASSQDLLDTYGYTF.

This clonotype was found many times. The rearrangement links TRBV12-3 or TRBV12-4 to TRBJ1-1; TRBD1 aligns across 7 bases. Trimming removed 6 bases from V and 0 bases from J; junction bases left unmatched: 7. The CDR3 loop spans 15 amino acids. CDR3 nucleotides: TGTGCCAGCAGGACGGGACAGAACATGAACACTGAAGCTTTCTTT. This gives the protein CASRTGQNMNTEAFF.

This clonotype was observed at least ten times. The chain is built from TRBV7-9 and TRBJ1-1; 7 nucleotides match TRBD1. Germline V gene data show CDR1 as SEHNR and CDR2 as FQNEAQ (reference sequence). The CDR3 runs to 16 residues. With 4 bases clipped from V and 1 base from J, the junction kept 9 bases outside the gene matches. CDR3 protein: CASSSVWGQPNTEAFF. In DNA, the CDR3 is TGTGCCAGCAGCTCCGTCTGGGGACAGCCGAACACTGAAGCTTTCTTT.

This clonotype was seen only a few times. V gene TRBV12-3 or TRBV12-4 combines with J gene TRBJ2-2, with D perhaps TRBD2 (5 bases). V dropped 1 base and J dropped 3 bases, with 15 bases sitting between them. The length of the CDR3 is 17 residues. Written as DNA, the CDR3 is TGTGCCAGCAGTTTAGAGGCGGGCAGGAGAGACACCGGGGAGCTGTTTTTT. Protein sequence: CASSLEAGRRDTGELFF.

The rearrangement links TRBV15 to TRBJ2-5; 7 positions agree with TRBD1. The germline CDR1 and CDR2 sequences are LNHNV and YYDKDF (reference sequence). The CDR3 runs to 15 residues. The ends lost 2 bases at V and 7 bases at J; junction bases unmatched: 10. CDR3 amino acids: CATSRSRQGDWTQYF. For the CDR3, the DNA is TGTGCCACCAGCAGATCCCGACAGGGAGATTGGACCCAGTACTTC.

The V call is TRBV7-9, the J call TRBJ2-2; 7 nucleotides line up with TRBD1. CDR1 is SEHNR, CDR2 FQNEAQ, per germline (reference sequence). The CDR3 spans 15 residues. V was clipped by 5 bases and J by 3 bases; unmatched bases: 6. The CDR3 sequence: CASSPFGTDTGELFF. The CDR3 DNA sequence: TGTGCCAGCAGCCCCTTCGGGACAGACACCGGGGAGCTGTTTTTT. The whole variable domain, filled in from reference TRBV7-9 and TRBJ2-2, reads DTGVSQNPRHKITKRGQNVTFRCDPISEHNRLYWYRQTLGQGPEFLTYFQNEAQLEKSRLLSDRFSAERPKGSFSTLEIQRTEQGDSAMYLCASSPFGTDTGELFFGEGSRLTVL.

The rearrangement joins TRBV7-6 to TRBJ2-7; possible D gene TRBD1, 5 bases. CDR1 is SGHVS and CDR2 is FNYEAQ in the germline V gene. This CDR3 comprises 12 residues. The V end lost 4 bases, the J end lost 6 bases, and 10 bases lay between the germline ends. The CDR3: CASSSIDSEQYF. The CDR3 DNA is TGTGCCAGCAGCTCCATCGACAGCGAGCAGTACTTC.

This clonotype has just a few counts. This chain joins TRBV29-1 and TRBJ2-5, with 9 bases matching TRBD1. The CDR3 spans 13 residues. V was pared by 4 bases and J by 5 bases, with 5 bases of the junction left unmatched. The germline V gene encodes CDR1 SQVTM and CDR2 ANQGSEA. This chain's CDR3 is CSVVTGGWETQYF. The CDR3 nucleotides read TGCAGCGTTGTCACAGGGGGCTGGGAGACCCAGTACTTC.

A few counts support this clonotype. V gene TRBV20-1 combines with J gene TRBJ2-1; 9 bases map to TRBD2. CDR3 length: 14 residues. The germline CDR1 and CDR2 sequences are DFQATT and SNEGSKA (reference sequence). After removal of 1 base from V and 10 bases from J, the junction contained 8 bases not matched to a gene. For the CDR3, the DNA is TGCAGTGCTAGAGCCCCTCTAGCGGGACGGGAGCAGTTCTTC. Its protein product is CSARAPLAGREQFF.

V usage is TRBV27 and J usage is TRBJ1-2; TRBD1 matches at 7 bases. CDR3 length: 13 amino acids. After removal of 6 bases from V and 8 bases from J, the junction contained 9 bases not matched to a gene. In germline, CDR1 is MNHEY, CDR2 SMNVEV (reference sequence). Here the CDR3 DNA reads TGTGCCAGCAGGCCCGACAGGGTGAGGGGCTACACCTTC. Its translation is CASRPDRVRGYTF.